This TCR beta chain derives from a study of blood T cell repertoires in COVID-19 (dated by TCRdb to 2018 to 2021). With respect to the entire study: Collaborator samples came from the United States, Italy and Spain and covered acute and convalescent phases of COVID-19. The prospective study material was composed of cDNA or gDNA derived from T cells, B-cell-depleted T cells, or PBMCs. A de-identified subject ID, COVID-19 status, age in years and sex were almost always included in the sample metadata. Where available, HLA class I and class II types were obtained from metadata supplied by the sample provider rather than from assay-based typing. The samples were drawn from the first 160 participants of the ongoing ImmuneRACE study and from some 1,300 subjects provided by 6 global collaborators. Deeply sampled blood TCRbeta repertoires from subjects exposed to, actively infected with, or recovered from COVID-19 were included in the dataset. The repertoires were made available in a free public database intended to serve as a resource for research on the immune response to SARS-CoV-2.

The collaborating institutions used their own protocols to collect whole blood in K2EDTA tubes. For TCRbeta analysis, collaborators shipped samples as frozen whole blood, isolated PBMCs, or DNA extracted from either of those sample types. V loses 0 bases, J loses 5 bases, and the germline ends lie 14 bases apart. Including the terminal cysteine and phenylalanine, the CDR3 comprises 15 residues. Only CDR3 DNA remains: 45 bases, in frame from the first base. The germline V gene sets CDR1 to SGHRS and CDR2 to YFSETQ. General study outcomes and caveats: Clinical and demographic metadata were provided uncurated, with the amount varying by source and participant.

TCRbeta CDR3 regions were amplified from genomic DNA by means of the immunoSEQ Assay, a bias-controlled multiplex PCR. Per the source publication's procedure: The number of nucleated cells in each sample was estimated from the amplification of reference gene primers within the assay. Sequence reads were collapsed and filtered to measure the absolute abundance of every unique TCRbeta CDR3 rearrangement. For each sample, productive Simpson clonality was calculated as the square root of Simpson's diversity index over productive rearrangements. The table was pulled from immuneACCESS by TCRdb, which kept in-frame rearrangements only. Such tables lose some clones; where checked, under half of the loss comes from unresolved V genes, and the rest has no known cause. V and J calls and clone size come straight from that table; D and trimming were deduced from the DNA. This sample comprises over 250,000 clones, about nine tenths of them detected only once. 2.2% of the sample is taken by the ten largest.

Concerning this clone itself: Its antigen is still unknown. Base quality data are lacking; no much larger clone is found one base away.

Sequencing was carried out using peripheral blood. This receptor chain uses TRBV5-1 and TRBJ1-1; TRBD1 is perhaps the D gene, given 5 matching bases. The source is a man aged 50 or older with acute or convalescent COVID-19. The DNA is as follows: TGCGCCAGCAGCTTGGCCCCAGGGATGGGAACTGAAGCTTTCTTT. The encoded protein is CASSLAPGMGTEAFF.